The 7 T cell receptor beta chains below come from one sample, sequenced in a study of blood T cell repertoires in COVID-19. Data came from immunoSEQ multiplex PCR; TCRdb stores just in-frame clones and leaves some out. This sample yields around 220,000 clones, of which less than 90% are seen a single time; 15% to 20% belongs to the top ten. Sequences were obtained from peripheral blood. The receptors were sampled from a young man with active or convalescent COVID-19.

The rearrangement joins TRBV5-4 to TRBJ1-6; perhaps TRBD1 as D (5 bases). Between the trimmed V and J ends, which lost 3 bases and 10 bases, there was a span of 17 bases. The CDR3 covers 15 residues. Germline values: CDR1 SGHNT, CDR2 YYREEE (reference sequence). CDR3 nucleotides: TGTGCCAGCAGCTCAATGGCGGGGGGGGAGTCACCCCTCCACTTT. This translates into CASSSMAGGESPLHF. Drawing the rest from reference TRBV5-4 and TRBJ1-6, the complete variable domain is ETGVTQSPTHLIKTRGQQVTLRCSSQSGHNTVSWYQQALGQGPQFIFQYYREEENGRGNFPPRFSGLQFPNYSSELNVNALELDDSALYLCASSSMAGGESPLHFGNGTRLTVT.

This chain joins TRBV28 and TRBJ2-1, with D possibly being TRBD1 (5 bases). CDR1 and CDR2 (germline): MDHEN, SYDVKM. Trimming cost V 6 bases and J 8 bases, with 20 bases left between them. The CDR3 runs to 15 residues. In DNA, the CDR3 is TGTGCCAGCAGCCACGGCGGCTCAGGGTCCCATGAGCAGTTCTTC. Translation: CASSHGGSGSHEQFF.

In its sample, this clone was seen once. V is TRBV4-2 and J is TRBJ2-7; maybe TRBD2 (6 bases). CDR1 is LGHNA, CDR2 YNFKEQ, per germline. This CDR3 has 14 amino acids. V shed 3 bases and J shed 2 bases, with 11 bases lying between them. The CDR3: CASSHDGGPYEQYF. DNA for the CDR3: TGTGCCAGCAGCCATGATGGAGGGCCCTACGAGCAGTACTTC.

This clone has more than one count but fewer than ten. The chain links TRBV10-1 to TRBJ2-7; the match to TRBD1 covers 7 bases. With 2 bases clipped from V and 6 bases from J, the junction kept 1 base outside the gene matches. The germline CDR1 and CDR2 sequences are WNHNN and SYGVQD (reference sequence). CDR3 size: 12 residues. The CDR3 coding sequence is TGCGCCAGCAGTGAGCCAGGGGGCGAGCAGTACTTC. This codes for CASSEPGGEQYF.

The rearrangement links TRBV7-9 to TRBJ2-3; 10 bases align to TRBD2. The CDR3 loop spans 13 amino acids. With 5 bases clipped from V and 8 bases from J, the junction kept 4 bases outside the gene matches. Looked up from germline, CDR1 is SEHNR and CDR2 is FQNEAQ (reference sequence). In DNA form, the CDR3 reads TGTGCCAGCAGCGCCTCTAGCGGGGGTACGCAGTATTTT. Its protein product is CASSASSGGTQYF.

This clone was seen more than once but under ten times. The same CDR3 is also encoded by other DNA sequences in this sample. The CDR3 loop reads CASSPTGSDQPQHF. The CDR3 DNA sequence: TGTGCCAGCTCTCCTACAGGGTCAGATCAGCCCCAGCATTTT. The chain uses TRBV18 and TRBJ1-5; D may be TRBD1 (6 bases). Between the trimmed V and J ends, which lost 6 bases and 5 bases, there was a span of 14 bases. Germline V gene lookup returns CDR1 KGHSH and CDR2 LQKENI. This CDR3 is 14 amino acids long.

The chain has TRBV29-1 and TRBJ2-3; the D is unclear. Germline V gene sequence: CDR1 SQVTM, CDR2 ANQGSEA. V lost 4 bases to trimming and J lost 6 bases, with 14 bases between them. This CDR3 has 13 amino acids. The CDR3 region is CSVAVGFGDTQYF. For the CDR3, the DNA is TGCAGCGTTGCGGTCGGGTTCGGCGATACGCAGTATTTT.